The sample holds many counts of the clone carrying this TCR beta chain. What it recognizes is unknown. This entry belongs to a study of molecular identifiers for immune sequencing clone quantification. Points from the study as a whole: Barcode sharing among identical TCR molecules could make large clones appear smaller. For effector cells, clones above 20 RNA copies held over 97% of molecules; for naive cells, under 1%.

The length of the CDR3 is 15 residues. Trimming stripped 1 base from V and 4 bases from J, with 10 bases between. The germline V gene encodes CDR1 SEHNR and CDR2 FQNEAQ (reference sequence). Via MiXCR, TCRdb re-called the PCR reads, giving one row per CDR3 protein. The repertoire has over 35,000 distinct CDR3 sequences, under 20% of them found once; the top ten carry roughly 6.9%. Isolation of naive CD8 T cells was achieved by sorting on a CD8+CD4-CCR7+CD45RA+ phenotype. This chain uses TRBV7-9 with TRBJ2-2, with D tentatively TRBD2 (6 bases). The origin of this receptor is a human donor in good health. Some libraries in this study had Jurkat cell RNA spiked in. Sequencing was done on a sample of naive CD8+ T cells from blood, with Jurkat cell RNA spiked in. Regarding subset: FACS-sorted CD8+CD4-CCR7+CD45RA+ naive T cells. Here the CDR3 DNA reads TGTGCCAGCAGCTTAGAGCTAGCGTCCACCGGGGAGCTGTTTTTT. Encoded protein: CASSLELASTGELFF.